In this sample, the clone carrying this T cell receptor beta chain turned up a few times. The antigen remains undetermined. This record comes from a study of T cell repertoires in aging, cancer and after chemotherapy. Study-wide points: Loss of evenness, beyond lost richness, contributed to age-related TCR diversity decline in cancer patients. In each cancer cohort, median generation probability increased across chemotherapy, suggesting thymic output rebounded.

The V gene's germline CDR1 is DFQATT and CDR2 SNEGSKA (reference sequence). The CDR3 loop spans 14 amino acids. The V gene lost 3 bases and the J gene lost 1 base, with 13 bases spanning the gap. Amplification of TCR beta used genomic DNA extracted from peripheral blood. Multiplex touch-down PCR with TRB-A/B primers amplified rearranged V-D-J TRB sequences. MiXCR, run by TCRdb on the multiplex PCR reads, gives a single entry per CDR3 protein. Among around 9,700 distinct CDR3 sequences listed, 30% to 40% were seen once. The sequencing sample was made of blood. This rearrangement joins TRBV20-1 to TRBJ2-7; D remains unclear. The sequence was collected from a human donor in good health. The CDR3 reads CSASNSGGSYEQYF. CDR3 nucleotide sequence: TGCAGTGCTAGTAATTCCGGTGGGTCCTACGAGCAGTACTTC.